These 27 T cell receptor beta chains originate from one sample sequenced in a study of shared clonotypes between healthy human individuals. Generated by immunoSEQ multiplex PCR, the TCRdb table keeps only in-frame clones and is missing some. The profile shows 550,000 to 850,000 clones, about 74% of them singletons. The sequenced sample consisted of memory CD4+ T cells sorted from blood. The subset here: CD45RA-negative fraction. Receptors originate from a woman aged 30 to 39 in good health.

In its sample, this clone was seen a few times. The chain couples TRBV28 to TRBJ2-1; the D gene is possibly TRBD1 (5 bases). The V gene's germline CDR1 is MDHEN and CDR2 SYDVKM. The V gene lost 7 bases and the J gene lost 3 bases, with 13 bases spanning the gap. The CDR3 sequence is 14 residues long. DNA for the CDR3: TGTGCCAGCACTACAGGTATCCACTACAATGAGCAGTTCTTC. This gives the protein CASTTGIHYNEQFF.

V and J are TRBV28 and TRBJ2-1, with D tentatively TRBD2 (6 bases). The V end lost 4 bases, the J end lost 5 bases, and 21 bases lay between the germline ends. This CDR3 is 17 amino acids long. CDR1 and CDR2 (germline): MDHEN, SYDVKM. In nucleotides, the CDR3 is TGTGCCAGCAGTTCACCTCTAGGGGCTAGCGAAAACAATGAGCAGTTCTTC. Its protein product is CASSSPLGASENNEQFF.

The sample holds many counts of this clone. The chain recombines TRBV28 with TRBJ2-7; D perhaps matches TRBD2 (6 bases). This CDR3 is built from 14 residues. V was trimmed by 6 bases and J by 2 bases, leaving 14 bases between them. Looked up from germline, CDR1 is MDHEN and CDR2 is SYDVKM. Here the CDR3 reads CASSRDLPPYEQYF. The CDR3 DNA sequence: TGTGCCAGCAGCCGGGACTTGCCCCCCTACGAGCAGTACTTC. Drawing the rest from reference TRBV28 and TRBJ2-7, the complete variable domain is DVKVTQSSRYLVKRTGEKVFLECVQDMDHENMFWYRQDPGLGLRLIYFSYDVKMKEKGDIPEGYSVSREKKERFSLILESASTNQTSMYLCASSRDLPPYEQYFGPGTRLTVT.

The chain has TRBV28 and TRBJ1-1; unclear D gene. The CDR3 has 13 residues. Germline V gives CDR1 MDHEN, CDR2 SYDVKM. V lost 7 bases to trimming and J lost 6 bases, with 15 bases between them. The CDR3: CASNTGDYSEAFF. The CDR3 DNA reads TGTGCCAGCAATACCGGGGATTACTCTGAAGCTTTCTTT.

This clone has just one count. This rearrangement joins TRBV4-2 to TRBJ2-7, with D possibly being TRBD2 (6 bases). Per the germline V gene, CDR1 is LGHNA and CDR2 is YNFKEQ. The CDR3 length is 14 residues. Trimming shortened V by 0 bases and J by 6 bases, and 12 bases separated the two germline ends. Written as DNA, the CDR3 is TGTGCCAGCAGCCAAGATAGGCGGGGCTCCGAGCAGTACTTC. It is translated as CASSQDRRGSEQYF.

The chain employs TRBV7-9 and TRBJ1-4, with 9 bases matching TRBD1. This CDR3 contains 14 residues. CDR1 and CDR2 from the germline V gene are SEHNR and FQNEAQ (reference sequence). The V and J ends lost 5 bases and 8 bases, in that order; junction bases with no gene match: 6. This CDR3 is CASSNRGQEEKLFF. The CDR3 DNA reads TGTGCCAGCAGCAACAGGGGGCAAGAAGAAAAACTGTTTTTT.

Here the CDR3 DNA reads TGCGCCAGCAGCCAGGGACTAGCGGGAGCGTACGAGCAGTACTTC. It is translated as CASSQGLAGAYEQYF. The J gene is TRBJ2-7, the V gene TRBV4-1, with 14 bases that match TRBD2. This CDR3 spans 15 amino acids. V trimming: 3 bases; J trimming: 4 bases; junction bases outside the gene matches: 2. CDR1 MGHRA and CDR2 YSYEKL come from the germline V gene.

This chain joins TRBV5-8 and TRBJ2-1; the match to TRBD2 covers 10 bases. CDR1 and CDR2 from the germline V gene are SGHTS and YDEGEE. The CDR3 totals 15 residues. Trimming removed 4 bases from V and 7 bases from J; junction bases left unmatched: 8. DNA for the CDR3: TGTGCCAGCAGCCCACTAGCGGGAAATGAGAATGAGCAGTTCTTC. Translated, it gives CASSPLAGNENEQFF.

This chain joins TRBV28 and TRBJ2-7; 8 nucleotides agree with TRBD2. The V segment lost 3 bases and the J segment 3 bases; nucleotides outside the gene matches: 10. The germline V gene encodes CDR1 MDHEN and CDR2 SYDVKM. This CDR3 is 16 amino acids long. The CDR3 loop is CASSLDSGEVGYEQYF. DNA for the CDR3: TGTGCCAGCAGTTTGGATAGCGGGGAGGTGGGCTACGAGCAGTACTTC.

The J gene is TRBJ1-2, the V gene TRBV7-2; a possible D gene is TRBD1 (5 bases). V gave up 5 bases and J gave up 5 bases, with 18 bases separating them. The V gene's germline CDR1 is SGHTA and CDR2 FQGNSA. The CDR3 extends over 15 amino acids. Written as DNA, the CDR3 is TGTGCCAGCAGCCTCCACGGGGGAGGAGGGTATGGCTACACCTTC. It codes for CASSLHGGGGYGYTF.

This chain connects TRBV11-2 to TRBJ2-7; D is perhaps TRBD1 or TRBD2 (5 bases each). V gave up 5 bases and J gave up 5 bases, with 10 bases separating them. There are 12 residues in the CDR3. Per germline, CDR1 SGHAT and CDR2 FQNNGV. The CDR3 is CASSQGPNEQYF. The CDR3, as DNA: TGTGCCAGCAGCCAGGGACCTAACGAGCAGTACTTC.

The CDR3 loop is CASSVPGTLTYEQYF. For the CDR3, the DNA is TGTGCCAGTAGTGTCCCCGGGACTCTGACCTACGAGCAGTACTTC. The chain employs TRBV19 and TRBJ2-7, with D possibly matching TRBD2 (6 bases). Between the trimmed V and J ends, which lost 5 bases and 2 bases, there was a span of 16 bases. Germline CDR1 and CDR2: LNHDA and SQIVND (reference sequence). The CDR3 has 15 amino acids.

J is TRBJ2-5 and V is TRBV2, with D possibly being TRBD2 (6 bases). Trimming left V 0 bases short and J 5 bases short, with 13 bases between. The CDR3 is 15 amino acids. CDR1 and CDR2 (germline): SNHLY, FYNNEI. The CDR3 region has the DNA TGTGCCAGCAGTGAAGCGCAAGCAGGGAGGGAGACCCAGTACTTC. Protein sequence: CASSEAQAGRETQYF.

The chain carries TRBV5-4 and TRBJ2-1, with 9 bases lining up with TRBD2. The CDR3 spans 15 residues. The J segment lost 9 bases and the V segment lost 0 bases, leaving 7 bases of the junction unmatched. Looked up from germline, CDR1 is SGHNT and CDR2 is YYREEE (reference sequence). The DNA of the CDR3 is TGTGCCAGCAGCTTGGGCGGGAGGGCCTGGGTTGAGCAGTTCTTC. It specifies CASSLGGRAWVEQFF.

The chain uses TRBV7-8 and TRBJ2-4, with a possible D match to TRBD1 (6 bases). Per germline, CDR1 SGHVS and CDR2 FQNEAQ. Deletions cut 5 bases from V and 7 bases from J, with 15 bases between. The CDR3 extends over 14 amino acids. The CDR3 is CASSQDGTWNIQYF. CDR3 coding DNA: TGTGCCAGCAGCCAGGACGGGACATGGAACATTCAGTACTTC.

This chain joins TRBV9 and TRBJ2-5; TRBD2 matches 11 bases. The germline V gene has CDR1 SGDLS and CDR2 YYNGEE. The trim removed 0 bases at V and 0 bases at J, leaving 7 bases unmatched. The CDR3 contains 18 residues. This CDR3 reads CASSVATAGLADQETQYF. The DNA for the CDR3 is TGTGCCAGCAGCGTAGCTACGGCGGGACTAGCGGACCAAGAGACCCAGTACTTC.

This clone was seen just once. This chain connects TRBV5-1 to TRBJ1-2, with 7 bases identical to TRBD1. Per the germline V gene, CDR1 is SGHRS and CDR2 is YFSETQ. The CDR3 covers 14 residues. J lost 8 bases, V lost 0 bases, and 7 bases had no gene match. CDR3 loop: CASSLDPTGNGYTF. The CDR3 DNA is TGCGCCAGCAGCTTGGACCCGACAGGGAACGGCTACACCTTC.

The chain employs TRBV19 and TRBJ1-1; D unclear. Germline lookup yields CDR1 LNHDA and CDR2 SQIVND (reference sequence). The CDR3 is 13 residues long. V lost 6 bases, J lost 1 base, and 9 bases lay in between. The CDR3 sequence is CASSVTPNTEAFF. The DNA for the CDR3 is TGTGCCAGTAGCGTGACACCGAACACTGAAGCTTTCTTT.

This chain uses TRBV30 with TRBJ1-3; TRBD1 matches at 9 bases. The V gene's germline CDR1 is GTSNPN and CDR2 SVGIG (reference sequence). The CDR3 runs 14 residues. V lost 4 bases and J lost 5; bases outside the gene matches: 6. The DNA of the CDR3 is TGTGCCTGGACCCGGGACAGGGCTAGAAACACCATATATTTT. It encodes CAWTRDRARNTIYF.

This clone turned up a few times. V usage is TRBV2 and J usage is TRBJ1-5; TRBD1 agrees at 7 bases. The germline V gene encodes CDR1 SNHLY and CDR2 FYNNEI. The CDR3 is 13 residues long. V shed 6 bases and J 3 bases; nucleotides not matched to a gene: 2. The CDR3 bases are TGTGCCAGCAGGACAGGGAACAATCAGCCCCAGCATTTT. Protein sequence: CASRTGNNQPQHF.

The rearrangement joins TRBV9 to TRBJ1-2; 7 bases map to TRBD1. CDR1 is SGDLS and CDR2 is YYNGEE in the germline V gene. The CDR3 has 14 residues. The trim removed 2 bases at V and 4 bases at J, leaving 5 bases unmatched. CDR3 nucleotide sequence: TGTGCCAGCAGCGTGGGACAGACCGGCTATGGCTACACCTTC. It specifies CASSVGQTGYGYTF.

This chain uses TRBV10-1 with TRBJ2-1; 8 positions match TRBD2. This CDR3 has 16 amino acids. Germline V gene data show CDR1 as WNHNN and CDR2 as SYGVQD (reference sequence). Trimming at V came to 0 bases and at J to 2 bases, leaving 3 bases not matched to a gene. As DNA, the CDR3 is TGCGCCAGCAGTGAGTCTCGACTAGCGCCCTACAATGAGCAGTTCTTC. Protein: CASSESRLAPYNEQFF.

This clone has only one observation. The J gene is TRBJ1-1, the V gene TRBV14; no clear D gene. Germline loops: CDR1 SGHDN, CDR2 FVKESK. This CDR3 comprises 13 residues. V shed 4 bases and J shed 9 bases, with 15 bases lying between them. The CDR3 protein is CASSPRLITKAFF. Here the CDR3 DNA reads TGTGCCAGCAGCCCGAGGCTTATCACCAAAGCTTTCTTT.

The chain combines TRBV4-2 with TRBJ2-4; D may correspond to TRBD1 or TRBD2 (5 bases each). The CDR3 contains 14 residues. Trimming shortened V by 1 base and J by 8 bases, and 12 bases separated the two germline ends. Germline CDR1 is LGHNA and CDR2 is YNFKEQ. CDR3 nucleotides: TGTGCCAGCAGCCAAGGGGACGGACGGGACATTCAGTACTTC. Translated, it gives CASSQGDGRDIQYF.

This clone was seen only a few times. The chain recombines TRBV19 with TRBJ1-1; possible D gene TRBD1, 5 bases. Germline loops: CDR1 LNHDA, CDR2 SQIVND (reference sequence). The CDR3 runs to 16 residues. V was clipped by 1 base and J by 2 bases, with 14 bases between them. Here the CDR3 reads CASSIGLGRGNTEAFF. As DNA, the CDR3 is TGTGCCAGTAGTATAGGTCTGGGACGGGGAAACACTGAAGCTTTCTTT.

This rearrangement joins TRBV4-1 to TRBJ1-2; the D is unclear. Germline CDR1 is MGHRA and CDR2 is YSYEKL. Trimming took 1 base from V and 4 from J, leaving 16 bases between them. CDR3 length: 16 amino acids. CDR3 residues: CASSQGSPTHSYGYTF. CDR3 in DNA: TGCGCCAGCAGCCAAGGGAGTCCGACACACTCCTATGGCTACACCTTC.

The chain uses TRBV2 and TRBJ2-7; no clear D. CDR1 is SNHLY, CDR2 FYNNEI, per germline. CDR3 length: 11 amino acids. V lost 4 bases and J 7 bases, leaving 8 bases between the germline ends. This CDR3 is CASSALYEQYF. The CDR3 DNA follows: TGTGCCAGCAGTGCTCTTTATGAGCAGTACTTC.